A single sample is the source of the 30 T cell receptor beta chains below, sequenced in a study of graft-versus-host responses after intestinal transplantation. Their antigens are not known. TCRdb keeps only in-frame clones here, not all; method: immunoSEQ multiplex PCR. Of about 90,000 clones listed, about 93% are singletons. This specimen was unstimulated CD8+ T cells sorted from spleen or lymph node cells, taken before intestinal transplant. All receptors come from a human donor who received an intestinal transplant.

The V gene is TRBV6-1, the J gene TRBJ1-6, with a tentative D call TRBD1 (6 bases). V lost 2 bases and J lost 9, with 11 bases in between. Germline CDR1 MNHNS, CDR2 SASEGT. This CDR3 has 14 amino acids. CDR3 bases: TGTGCCAGCAGTGAAAGGGGGTACAGTTCACCCCTCCACTTT. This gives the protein CASSERGYSSPLHF.

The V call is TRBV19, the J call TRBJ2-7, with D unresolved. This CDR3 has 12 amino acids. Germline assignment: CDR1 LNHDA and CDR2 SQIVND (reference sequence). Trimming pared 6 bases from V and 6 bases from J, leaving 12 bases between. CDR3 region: CASSNKITEQYF. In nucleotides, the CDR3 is TGTGCCAGTAGCAACAAAATAACCGAGCAGTACTTC.

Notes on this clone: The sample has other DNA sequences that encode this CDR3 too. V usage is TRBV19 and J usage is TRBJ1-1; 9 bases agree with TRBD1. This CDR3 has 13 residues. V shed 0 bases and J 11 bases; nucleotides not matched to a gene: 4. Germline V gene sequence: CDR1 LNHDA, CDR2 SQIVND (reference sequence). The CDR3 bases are TGTGCCAGTAGTATAGAAGGGACAGGGAGGGCTTTCTTT. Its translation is CASSIEGTGRAFF.

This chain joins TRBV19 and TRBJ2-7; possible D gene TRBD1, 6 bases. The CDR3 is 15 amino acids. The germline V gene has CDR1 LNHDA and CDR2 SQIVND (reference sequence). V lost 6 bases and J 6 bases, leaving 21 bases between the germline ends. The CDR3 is CASRTTRQVVREQYF. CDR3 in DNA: TGTGCCAGTAGAACTACGAGACAGGTTGTCCGCGAGCAGTACTTC.

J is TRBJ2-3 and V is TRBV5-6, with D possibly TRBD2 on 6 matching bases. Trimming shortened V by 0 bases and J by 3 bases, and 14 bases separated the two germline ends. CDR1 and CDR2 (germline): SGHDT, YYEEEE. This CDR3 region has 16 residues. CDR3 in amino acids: CASSLGGQEGTDTQYF. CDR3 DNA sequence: TGTGCCAGCAGCTTGGGTGGGCAGGAGGGGACAGATACGCAGTATTTT.

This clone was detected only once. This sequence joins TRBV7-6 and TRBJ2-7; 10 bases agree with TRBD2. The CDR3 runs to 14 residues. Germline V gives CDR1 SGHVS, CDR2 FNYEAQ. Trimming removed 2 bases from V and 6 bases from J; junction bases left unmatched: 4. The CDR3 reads CASSLSSGRVEQYF. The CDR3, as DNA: TGTGCCAGCAGCTTATCTAGCGGGAGAGTCGAGCAGTACTTC.

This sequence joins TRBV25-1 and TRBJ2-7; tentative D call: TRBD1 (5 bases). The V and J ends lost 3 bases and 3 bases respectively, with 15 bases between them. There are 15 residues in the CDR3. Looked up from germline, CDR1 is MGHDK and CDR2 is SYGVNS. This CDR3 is CASSDQGLSSYEQYF. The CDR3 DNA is TGTGCCAGCAGTGACCAGGGTTTGTCCAGCTACGAGCAGTACTTC.

CDR3 residues: CASGGRNTGELFF. The CDR3 DNA sequence: TGTGCCAGCGGAGGACGGAACACCGGGGAGCTGTTTTTT. The chain has TRBV2 and TRBJ2-2, with D perhaps matching TRBD2 (5 bases). V lost 8 bases and J 1 base, leaving 8 bases between the germline ends. This CDR3 is built from 13 residues. The germline V gene has CDR1 SNHLY and CDR2 FYNNEI.

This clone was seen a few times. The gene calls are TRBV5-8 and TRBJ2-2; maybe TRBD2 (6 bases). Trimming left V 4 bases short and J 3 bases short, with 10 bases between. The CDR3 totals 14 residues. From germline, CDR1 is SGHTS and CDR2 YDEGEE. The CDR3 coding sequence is TGTGCCAGCAGCGAGGGACTCTACACCGGGGAGCTGTTTTTT. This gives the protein CASSEGLYTGELFF.

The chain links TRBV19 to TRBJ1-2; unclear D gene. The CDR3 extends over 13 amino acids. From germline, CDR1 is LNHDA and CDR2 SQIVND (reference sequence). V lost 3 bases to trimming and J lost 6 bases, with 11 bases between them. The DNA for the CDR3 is TGTGCCAGTAGTATGAGGTCGGTTGATGGCTACACCTTC. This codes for CASSMRSVDGYTF.

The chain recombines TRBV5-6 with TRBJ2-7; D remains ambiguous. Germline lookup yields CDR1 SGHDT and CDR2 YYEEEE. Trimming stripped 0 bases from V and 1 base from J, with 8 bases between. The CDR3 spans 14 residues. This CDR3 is CASSLAARSYEQYF. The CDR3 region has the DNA TGTGCCAGCAGCTTGGCCGCGAGGTCCTACGAGCAGTACTTC. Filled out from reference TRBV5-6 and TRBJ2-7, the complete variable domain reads DAGVTQSPTHLIKTRGQQVTLRCSPKSGHDTVSWYQQALGQGPQFIFQYYEEEERQRGNFPDRFSGHQFPNYSSELNVNALLLGDSALYLCASSLAARSYEQYFGPGTRLTVT.

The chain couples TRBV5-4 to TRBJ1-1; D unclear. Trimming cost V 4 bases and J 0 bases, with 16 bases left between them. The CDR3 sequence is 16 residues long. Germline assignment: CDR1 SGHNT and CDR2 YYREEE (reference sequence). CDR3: CASSPRQGPMNTEAFF. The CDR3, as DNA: TGTGCCAGCAGCCCGAGACAAGGTCCAATGAACACTGAAGCTTTCTTT.

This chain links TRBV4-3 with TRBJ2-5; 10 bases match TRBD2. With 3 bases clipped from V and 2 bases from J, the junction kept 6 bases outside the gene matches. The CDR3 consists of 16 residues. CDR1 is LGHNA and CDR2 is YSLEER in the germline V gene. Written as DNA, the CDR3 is TGCGCCAGCAGCCACGACCTAGCGGGGGAGCAAGAGACCCAGTACTTC. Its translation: CASSHDLAGEQETQYF.

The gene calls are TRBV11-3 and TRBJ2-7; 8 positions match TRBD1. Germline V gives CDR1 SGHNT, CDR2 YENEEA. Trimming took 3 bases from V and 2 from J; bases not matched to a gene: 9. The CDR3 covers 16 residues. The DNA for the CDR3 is TGTGCCAGCAGCTTTATGGGGACAGGAGCTACCTACGAGCAGTACTTC. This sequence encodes CASSFMGTGATYEQYF.

CDR3 sequence (DNA): TGTGCCAGCAGCTTAGAACCTAGCGGGCATGAGCAGTTCTTC. Translated, it gives CASSLEPSGHEQFF. The chain has TRBV11-2 and TRBJ2-1; the match to TRBD2 covers 8 bases. V shed 0 bases, J shed 8 bases, and the junction held 3 bases outside the gene matches. The V gene's germline CDR1 is SGHAT and CDR2 FQNNGV. This CDR3 region has 14 residues.

CDR3 residues: CASSLETGSKNIQYF. The DNA of the CDR3 is TGTGCCAGCAGCTTAGAGACAGGGTCCAAAAACATTCAGTACTTC. The rearrangement uses TRBV7-2 and TRBJ2-4; 7 bases agree with TRBD1. Per the germline V gene, CDR1 is SGHTA and CDR2 is FQGNSA. This CDR3 is 15 amino acids long. J gave up 2 bases and V 1 base, and 2 bases lay outside the gene matches.

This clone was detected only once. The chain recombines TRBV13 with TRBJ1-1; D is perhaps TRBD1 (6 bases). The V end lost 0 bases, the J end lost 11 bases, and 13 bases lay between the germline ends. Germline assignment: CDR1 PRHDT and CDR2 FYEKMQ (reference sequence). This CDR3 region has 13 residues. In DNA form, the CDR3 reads TGTGCCAGCAGCTTAGGGACAGGCCTTGGGGCTTTCTTT. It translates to CASSLGTGLGAFF. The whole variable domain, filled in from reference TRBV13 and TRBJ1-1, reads AAGVIQSPRHLIKEKRETATLKCYPIPRHDTVYWYQQGPGQDPQFLISFYEKMQSDKGSIPDRFSAQQFSDYHSELNMSSLELGDSALYFCASSLGTGLGAFFGQGTRLTVV.

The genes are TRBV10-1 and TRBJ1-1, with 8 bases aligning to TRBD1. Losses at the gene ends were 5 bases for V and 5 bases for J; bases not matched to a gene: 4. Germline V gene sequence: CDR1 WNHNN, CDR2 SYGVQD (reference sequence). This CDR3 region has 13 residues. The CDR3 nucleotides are TGCGCCAGCAGTCCAGGGGGCGCGACTGAAGCTTTCTTT. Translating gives CASSPGGATEAFF.

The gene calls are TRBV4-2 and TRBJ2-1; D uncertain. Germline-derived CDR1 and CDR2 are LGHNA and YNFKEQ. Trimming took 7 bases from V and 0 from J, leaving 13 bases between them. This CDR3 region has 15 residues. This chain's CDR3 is CASTPVLGSYNEQFF. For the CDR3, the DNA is TGTGCCAGCACCCCCGTACTTGGCTCCTACAATGAGCAGTTCTTC.

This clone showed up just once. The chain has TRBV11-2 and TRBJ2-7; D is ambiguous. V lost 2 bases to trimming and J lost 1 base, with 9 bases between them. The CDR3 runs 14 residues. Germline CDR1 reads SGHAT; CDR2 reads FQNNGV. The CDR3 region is CASSLTELSYEQYF. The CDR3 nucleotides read TGTGCCAGCAGCTTAACTGAGCTGTCCTACGAGCAGTACTTC. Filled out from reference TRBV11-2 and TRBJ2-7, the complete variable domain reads EAGVAQSPRYKIIEKRQSVAFWCNPISGHATLYWYQQILGQGPKLLIQFQNNGVVDDSQLPKDRFSAERLKGVDSTLKIQPAKLEDSAVYLCASSLTELSYEQYFGPGTRLTVT.

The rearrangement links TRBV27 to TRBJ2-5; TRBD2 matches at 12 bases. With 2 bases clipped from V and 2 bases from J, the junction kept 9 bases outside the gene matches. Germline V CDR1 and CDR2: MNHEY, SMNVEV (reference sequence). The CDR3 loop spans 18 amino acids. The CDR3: CASSLGPLAGGQQETQYF. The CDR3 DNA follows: TGTGCCAGCAGTTTAGGCCCCCTAGCGGGGGGGCAACAAGAGACCCAGTACTTC.

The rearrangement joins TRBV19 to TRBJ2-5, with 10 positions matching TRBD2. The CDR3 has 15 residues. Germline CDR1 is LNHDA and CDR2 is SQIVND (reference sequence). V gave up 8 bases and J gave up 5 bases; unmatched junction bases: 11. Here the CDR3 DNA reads TGTGCCAGTGACGGTGGAGCGGGGGGGCAGGAGACCCAGTACTTC. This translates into CASDGGAGGQETQYF.

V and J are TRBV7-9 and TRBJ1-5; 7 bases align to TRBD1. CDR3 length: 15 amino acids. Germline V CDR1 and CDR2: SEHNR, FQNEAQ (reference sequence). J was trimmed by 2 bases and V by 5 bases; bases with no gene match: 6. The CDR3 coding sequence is TGTGCCAGCAGCCAACCCGGGACAGGCAATCAGCCCCAGCATTTT. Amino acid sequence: CASSQPGTGNQPQHF.

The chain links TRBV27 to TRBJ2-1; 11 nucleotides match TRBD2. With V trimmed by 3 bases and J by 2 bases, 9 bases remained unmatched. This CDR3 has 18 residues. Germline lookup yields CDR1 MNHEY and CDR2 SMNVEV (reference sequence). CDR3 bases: TGTGCCAGCAGTTTGATGCGTGGTAGCGGGAGGGCCTACAATGAGCAGTTCTTC. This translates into CASSLMRGSGRAYNEQFF.

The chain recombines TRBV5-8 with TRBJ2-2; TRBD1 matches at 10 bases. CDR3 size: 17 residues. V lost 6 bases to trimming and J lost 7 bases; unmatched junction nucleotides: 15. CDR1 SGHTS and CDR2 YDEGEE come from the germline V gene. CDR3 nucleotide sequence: TGTGCCAGCACAAATCCCGGGACAGGGGATCCGGGCGGGGAGCTGTTTTTT. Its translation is CASTNPGTGDPGGELFF. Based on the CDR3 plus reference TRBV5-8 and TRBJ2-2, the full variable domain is EAGVTQSPTHLIKTRGQQATLRCSPISGHTSVYWYQQALGLGLQFLLWYDEGEERNRGNFPPRFSGRQFPNYSSELNVNALELEDSALYLCASTNPGTGDPGGELFFGEGSRLTVL.

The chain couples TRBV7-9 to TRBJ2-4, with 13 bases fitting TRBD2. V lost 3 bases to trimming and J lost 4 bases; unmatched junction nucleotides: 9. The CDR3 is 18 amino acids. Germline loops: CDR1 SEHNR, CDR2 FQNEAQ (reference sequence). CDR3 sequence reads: CASSLTGLAGLTKNIQYF. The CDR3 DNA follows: TGTGCCAGCAGCTTGACGGGACTAGCGGGATTGACGAAAAACATTCAGTACTTC.

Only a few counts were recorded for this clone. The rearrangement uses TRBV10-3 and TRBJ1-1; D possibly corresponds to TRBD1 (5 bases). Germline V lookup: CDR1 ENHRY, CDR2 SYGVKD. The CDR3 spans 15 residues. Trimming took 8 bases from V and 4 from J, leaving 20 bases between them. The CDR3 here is CAIGRQQVLSTEAFF. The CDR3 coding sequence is TGTGCCATCGGCCGACAACAGGTTTTGAGCACTGAAGCTTTCTTT.

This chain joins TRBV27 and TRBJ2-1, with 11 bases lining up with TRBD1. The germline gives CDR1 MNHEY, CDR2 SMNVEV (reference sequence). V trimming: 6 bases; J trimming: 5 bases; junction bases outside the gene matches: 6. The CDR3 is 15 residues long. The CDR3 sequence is CASSPGTGGNNEQFF. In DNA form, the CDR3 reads TGTGCCAGCAGCCCAGGGACAGGGGGAAACAATGAGCAGTTCTTC.

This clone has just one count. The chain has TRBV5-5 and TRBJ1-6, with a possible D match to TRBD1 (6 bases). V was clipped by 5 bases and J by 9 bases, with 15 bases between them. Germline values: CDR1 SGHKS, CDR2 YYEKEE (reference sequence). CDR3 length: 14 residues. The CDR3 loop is CASRLQGRSSPLHF. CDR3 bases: TGTGCCAGCAGGCTACAGGGAAGGAGTTCACCCCTCCACTTT.

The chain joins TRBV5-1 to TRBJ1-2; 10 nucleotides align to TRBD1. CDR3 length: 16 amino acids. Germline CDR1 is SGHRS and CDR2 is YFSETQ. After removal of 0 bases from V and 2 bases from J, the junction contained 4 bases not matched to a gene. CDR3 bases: TGCGCCAGCAGCTTGGAGTCGGGACAGGGGAACTATGGCTACACCTTC. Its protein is CASSLESGQGNYGYTF.